Sequencing of this T cell receptor beta chain was carried out in a study of technical replicates of blood from four donors. Only in-frame clones appear in the TCRdb table, and some are missing; sequencing was by immunoSEQ multiplex PCR. This table holds tens of thousands of clones, around 90% found once. There are 13 residues in the CDR3. Trimming took off 4 bases at V and 3 bases at J, with 11 bases between the two ends. Germline values: CDR1 SGHDT, CDR2 YYEEEE. Sequenced: T cells isolated from PBMCs. The rearrangement joins TRBV5-6 to TRBJ2-7; D may be TRBD1 (6 bases). This sequence originates from a human donor in good health. DNA for the CDR3: TGTGCCAGCAGCCGGGACACCATCTACGAGCAGTACTTC. Its protein product is CASSRDTIYEQYF.